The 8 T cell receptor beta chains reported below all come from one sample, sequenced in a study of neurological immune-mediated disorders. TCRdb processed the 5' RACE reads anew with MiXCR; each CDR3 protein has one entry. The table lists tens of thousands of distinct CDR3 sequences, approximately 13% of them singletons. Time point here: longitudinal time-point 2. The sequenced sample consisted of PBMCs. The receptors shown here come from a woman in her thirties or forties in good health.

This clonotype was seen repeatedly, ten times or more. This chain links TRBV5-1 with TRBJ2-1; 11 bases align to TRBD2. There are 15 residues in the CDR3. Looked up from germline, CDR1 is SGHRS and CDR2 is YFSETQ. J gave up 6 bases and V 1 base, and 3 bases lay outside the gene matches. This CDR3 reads CASSLIAGGLNEQFF. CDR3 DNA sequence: TGCGCCAGCAGCTTGATAGCGGGGGGGCTCAATGAGCAGTTCTTC. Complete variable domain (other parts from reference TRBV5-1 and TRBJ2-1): KAGVTQTPRYLIKTRGQQVTLSCSPISGHRSVSWYQQTPGQGLQFLFEYFSETQRNKGNFPGRFSGRQFSNSRSEMNVSTLELGDSALYLCASSLIAGGLNEQFFGPGTRLTVL.

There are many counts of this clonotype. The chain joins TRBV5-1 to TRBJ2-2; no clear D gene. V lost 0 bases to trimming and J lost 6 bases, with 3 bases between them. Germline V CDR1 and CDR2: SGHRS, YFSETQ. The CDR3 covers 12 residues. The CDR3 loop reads CASSLVAGELFF. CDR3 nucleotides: TGCGCCAGCAGCTTGGTGGCCGGGGAGCTGTTTTTT.

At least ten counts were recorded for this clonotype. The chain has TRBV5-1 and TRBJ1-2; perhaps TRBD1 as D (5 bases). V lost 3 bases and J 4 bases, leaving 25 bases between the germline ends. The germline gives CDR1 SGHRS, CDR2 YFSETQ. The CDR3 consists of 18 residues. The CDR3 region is CASSSGIEGAGRSYGYTF. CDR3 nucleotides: TGCGCCAGCAGCTCCGGGATCGAAGGGGCGGGTCGTTCCTATGGCTACACCTTC.

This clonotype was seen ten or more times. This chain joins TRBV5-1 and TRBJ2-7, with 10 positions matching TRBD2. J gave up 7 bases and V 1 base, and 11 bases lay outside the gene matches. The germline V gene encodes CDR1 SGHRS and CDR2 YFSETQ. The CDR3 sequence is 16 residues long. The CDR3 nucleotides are TGCGCCAGCAGCTTGTTTCTAGCGGGAGCTCAAGATGAGCAGTACTTC. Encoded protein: CASSLFLAGAQDEQYF.

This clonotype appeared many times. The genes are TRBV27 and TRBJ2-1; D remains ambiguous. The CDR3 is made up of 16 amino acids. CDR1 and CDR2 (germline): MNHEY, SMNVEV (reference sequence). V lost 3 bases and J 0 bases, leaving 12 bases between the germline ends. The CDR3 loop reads CASSFLSRSSYNEQFF. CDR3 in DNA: TGTGCCAGCAGTTTCCTAAGCAGGAGCTCCTACAATGAGCAGTTCTTC.

The DNA of the CDR3 is TGTGCCAGCAAGGCAGAACGGGAAAAACTGTTTTTT. Its translation is CASKAEREKLFF. The V gene is TRBV12-3 or TRBV12-4, the J gene TRBJ1-4; D unclear. The CDR3 sequence is 12 residues long. Trimming pared 7 bases from V and 8 bases from J, leaving 11 bases between.

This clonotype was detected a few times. DNA for the CDR3: TGCGCCAGCAGCCTCCACCGGGACAGGGGAAACAATGAGCAGTTCTTC. This gives the protein CASSLHRDRGNNEQFF. J is TRBJ2-1 and V is TRBV4-1; 10 nucleotides agree with TRBD1. The junction had 8 bases not matched to a gene; V was cut back by 4 bases and J by 5 bases. The CDR3 has 16 amino acids. Germline CDR1 and CDR2: MGHRA and YSYEKL.

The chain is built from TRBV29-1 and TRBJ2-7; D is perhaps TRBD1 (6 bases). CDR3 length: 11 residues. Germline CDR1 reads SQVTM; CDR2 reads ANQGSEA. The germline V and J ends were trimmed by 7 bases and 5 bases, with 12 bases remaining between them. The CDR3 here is CSGGHHHEQYF. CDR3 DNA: TGCAGCGGGGGACATCATCACGAGCAGTACTTC.